The present entry profiles one T cell receptor (beta chain) with its context. Its antigen is as yet unknown. The CDR3 extends over 13 amino acids. V trimming: 6 bases; J trimming: 9 bases; junction bases outside the gene matches: 8. The germline V gene encodes CDR1 SGHAT and CDR2 FQNNGV. The data originate from a study of T cell responses to AZD1222 COVID-19 vaccine. Findings and limits, study-wide: Mostly white British, mostly female donors; authors suggested clonal diversity may be underestimated. Spike-specific TCRs gained breadth and depth after people received two AZD1222 doses.

Method: immunoSEQ multiplex PCR; TCRdb's copy keeps in-frame clones and lacks some. The sample has roughly 140,000 clones; roughly 90% are singletons. The rearrangement links TRBV11-2 to TRBJ2-1; 7 bases are a match to TRBD1. Sequencing used peripheral blood, obtained on day 0 of AZD1222 vaccination. This TCR was recovered from an adult in good health. CDR3 DNA sequence: TGTGCCAGCAGTTTCACGACAGGGCCTGAGCAGTTCTTC. Protein: CASSFTTGPEQFF.